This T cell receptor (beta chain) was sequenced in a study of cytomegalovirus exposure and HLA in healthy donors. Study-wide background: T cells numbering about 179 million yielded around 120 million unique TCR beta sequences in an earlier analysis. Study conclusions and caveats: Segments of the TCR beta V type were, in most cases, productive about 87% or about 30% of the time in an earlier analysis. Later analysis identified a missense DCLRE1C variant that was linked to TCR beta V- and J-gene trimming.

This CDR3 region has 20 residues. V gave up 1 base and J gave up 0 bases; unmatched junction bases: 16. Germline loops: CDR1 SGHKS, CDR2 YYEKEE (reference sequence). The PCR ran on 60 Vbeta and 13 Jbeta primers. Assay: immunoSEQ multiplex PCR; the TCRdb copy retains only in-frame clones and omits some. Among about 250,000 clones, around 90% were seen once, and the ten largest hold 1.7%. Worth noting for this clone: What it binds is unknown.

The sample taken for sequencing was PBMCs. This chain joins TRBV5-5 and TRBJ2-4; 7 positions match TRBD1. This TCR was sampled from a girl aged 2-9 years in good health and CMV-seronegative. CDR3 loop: CASSLTHGDSLVLAKNIQYF. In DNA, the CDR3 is TGTGCCAGCAGCTTGACCCACGGGGACAGCTTGGTCTTAGCCAAAAACATTCAGTACTTC.